This entry is about one T cell receptor (beta chain). What it binds is unknown. The data originate from a study of human T cells and chemical hapten exposure. Overall study context: All through the approximately 24-week study, the scalp of each patient received diphenylcyclopropenone doses weekly.

This CDR3 region has 12 residues. The V gene lost 3 bases and the J gene lost 6 bases, with 9 bases spanning the gap. The study's library attached unique molecular identifiers to single cDNA molecules. Each CDR3 protein gets one entry after TCRdb re-called the RACE reads with MiXCR. This table holds approximately 260,000 distinct CDR3 sequences, roughly 7.4% found once. The study, taken as a whole, reports: Donors had alopecia, so their immune response may differ from healthy people's.

The time point is: pre-sensitization, week 0. The sample's treatment: therapeutic diphenylcyclopropenone sensitization with weekly scalp DPC. Sequencing was performed on whole blood, taken in connection with sensitization to the hapten diphenylcyclopropenone (DPC). The source of this sequence is a man aged 18 to 29 with alopecia areata. Some clones in this sample may be carry-over from other donors' samples. The gene calls are TRBV12-3 or TRBV12-4 and TRBJ2-7; D could derive from TRBD1 or TRBD2 (6 bases each). The CDR3 DNA follows: TGTGCCAGCAGTTTCGGGGGCGGCGAGCAGTACGTC. Translating gives CASSFGGGEQYV.